These T cell receptor beta chains were read from a single sample in a study of regulatory dendritic cells for organ transplantation. Clones were sequenced by immunoSEQ multiplex PCR, and TCRdb holds only the in-frame ones, with some missing. The sample shows some 7,800 clones, 65% to 75% of them seen only once. Antigens of these TCRs are unknown. The sequenced material came from memory CD4+ T cells from blood cultured with dendritic cells. The receptors shown here come from a human donor in good health. CDR3s include the opening cysteine and the closing phenylalanine or tryptophan. A D gene is named only where the DNA matches it firmly. Clone size, where shown, is once, few, many, or a class for clones that have expanded.

clone size | J gene | D gene | V gene | CDR3 protein | CDR3 DNA
. | TRBJ2-2 | TRBD1 | TRBV5-6 | CASSGGQGLPKNTGELFF | TGTGCCAGCAGCGGCGGACAGGGACTTCCCAAGAACACCGGGGAGCTGTTTTTT
. | TRBJ1-2 | . | TRBV19 | CASSQQGVGGYTF | TGTGCCAGTAGTCAGCAGGGTGTAGGTGGCTACACCTTC
. | TRBJ2-7 | TRBD1 | TRBV7-2 | CASSFGQGTRYEQYF | TGTGCCAGCAGCTTTGGACAGGGCACAAGGTACGAGCAGTACTTC
. | TRBJ1-1 | . | TRBV5-4 | CASSYPQGVNTEAFF | TGTGCCAGCAGCTATCCGCAAGGGGTGAACACTGAAGCTTTCTTT
. | TRBJ2-3 | TRBD1 | TRBV6-5 | CASSYSGTGVPDTQYF | TGTGCCAGCAGTTATTCAGGGACAGGGGTCCCAGATACGCAGTATTTT
. | TRBJ1-1 | TRBD1 | TRBV4-3 | CASSQLQTGGTEAFF | TGCGCCAGCAGCCAGCTTCAGACAGGGGGCACTGAAGCTTTCTTT
. | TRBJ1-1 | . | TRBV19 | CASSIPQGQAFF | TGTGCCAGTAGTATCCCCCAGGGGCAAGCTTTCTTT
. | TRBJ2-1 | . | TRBV6-6 | CASSGSYNEQFF | TGTGCCAGCTCGGGTTCCTACAATGAGCAGTTCTTC
few | TRBJ1-5 | TRBD1 | TRBV19 | CASSSGTGGARGNQPQHF | TGTGCCAGTAGTAGCGGGACAGGGGGCGCCAGGGGCAATCAGCCCCAGCATTTT
. | TRBJ1-5 | . | TRBV19 | CASSIMWGDQPQHF | TGTGCCAGTAGTATCATGTGGGGAGATCAGCCCCAGCATTTT
once | TRBJ2-4 | . | TRBV7-9 | CASSLDSESDIQYF | TGTGCCAGCAGCCTAGACAGTGAGTCAGACATTCAGTACTTC
. | TRBJ2-3 | TRBD2 | TRBV7-3 | CASSTGLEGDTQYF | TGTGCCAGCAGCACCGGACTAGAGGGGGATACGCAGTATTTT
. | TRBJ2-3 | . | TRBV5-5 | CASSSGTDTQYF | TGTGCCAGCAGCTCGGGCACAGATACGCAGTATTTT
. | TRBJ1-2 | TRBD1 | TRBV12-5 | CASGWGQGGGYTF | TGTGCTAGTGGTTGGGGACAGGGCGGCGGCTACACCTTC
. | TRBJ1-2 | TRBD1 | TRBV7-2 | CASSPTGAHGYTF | TGTGCCAGCAGCCCGACAGGGGCACATGGCTACACCTTC
. | TRBJ2-3 | . | TRBV12-5 | CASGLDRATDTQYF | TGTGCTAGTGGTTTGGACAGGGCGACAGATACGCAGTATTTT
. | TRBJ1-3 | . | TRBV18 | CASSPGRLDTIYF | TGTGCCAGCTCACCCGGCAGGTTGGACACCATATATTTT
. | TRBJ2-7 | TRBD1 | TRBV5-1 | CASSLDLTGIYEQYF | TGCGCCAGCAGCTTGGACCTGACAGGGATCTACGAGCAGTACTTC
few | TRBJ1-1 | TRBD1 | TRBV29-1 | CSVGQGTEAFF | TGCAGCGTTGGACAGGGGACTGAAGCTTTCTTT